Shown below are 28 T cell receptor beta chains from a single sample sequenced in a study of blood T cell repertoires in COVID-19. Data came from immunoSEQ multiplex PCR; TCRdb stores just in-frame clones and leaves some out. The repertoire includes roughly 220,000 clones, about 88% of them detected once, and 2.6% sits in the top ten. Sequencing was done on a sample of PBMCs or T cells enriched from blood (not recorded which). The source of these receptors is a woman aged 30 to 39 who had recovered from COVID-19.

This rearrangement joins TRBV7-3 to TRBJ2-1, with TRBD2 matching 7 bases. With V trimmed by 1 base and J by 6 bases, 6 bases remained unmatched. Germline CDR1 reads SGHTA; CDR2 reads FQGTGA. The CDR3 has 15 residues. The DNA of the CDR3 is TGTGCCAGCAGCTTAAGATTCGGGGGGATCAATGAGCAGTTCTTC. Protein sequence: CASSLRFGGINEQFF.

The rearrangement links TRBV27 to TRBJ1-2; 9 nucleotides line up with TRBD1. V shed 0 bases, J shed 2 bases, and the junction held 7 bases outside the gene matches. From germline, CDR1 is MNHEY and CDR2 SMNVEV (reference sequence). CDR3 size: 17 residues. CDR3 DNA sequence: TGTGCCAGCAGTTTATCGGTTAGACAGGGGGAAAACTATGGCTACACCTTC. It specifies CASSLSVRQGENYGYTF.

V usage is TRBV2 and J usage is TRBJ2-7; 8 nucleotides align to TRBD1. CDR1 is SNHLY, CDR2 FYNNEI, per germline. Trimming cost V 5 bases and J 5 bases; bases outside gene matches: 8. The CDR3 totals 14 residues. This CDR3 is CASSRQGLGDEQYF. In DNA form, the CDR3 reads TGTGCCAGCAGTCGACAGGGGCTTGGGGACGAGCAGTACTTC.

This chain connects TRBV10-1 to TRBJ1-2; weak D call: TRBD1 (6 bases). V lost 10 bases and J 5 bases, leaving 14 bases between the germline ends. CDR1 is WNHNN, CDR2 SYGVQD, per germline (reference sequence). The CDR3 totals 12 residues. For the CDR3, the DNA is TGCGCCATTAGTACGGGACATTATGGCTACACCTTC. It codes for CAISTGHYGYTF.

The CDR3 DNA reads as TGTGCCAGCAGCCAGGGCACAGGCTTCAATCAGCCCCAGCATTTT. Its protein product is CASSQGTGFNQPQHF. The chain joins TRBV4-2 to TRBJ1-5; D is possibly TRBD1 (5 bases). The CDR3 contains 15 residues. V was clipped by 3 bases and J by 3 bases, with 12 bases between them. The germline V gene has CDR1 LGHNA and CDR2 YNFKEQ.

This clone was recorded once. This sequence joins TRBV7-2 and TRBJ1-5, with 7 bases aligning to TRBD1. Germline loops: CDR1 SGHTA, CDR2 FQGNSA. The CDR3 is 13 amino acids. The V segment lost 8 bases and the J segment 4 bases; nucleotides outside the gene matches: 5. This CDR3 reads CASAGRGNQPQHF. DNA of the CDR3: TGTGCCAGCGCCGGCAGGGGGAATCAGCCCCAGCATTTT.

This chain links TRBV27 with TRBJ1-5; a possible D gene is TRBD1 (5 bases). Trimming left V 5 bases short and J 8 bases short, with 19 bases between. This CDR3 is built from 15 residues. CDR1 and CDR2 from the germline V gene are MNHEY and SMNVEV (reference sequence). CDR3 protein: CASSPRGGALEPQHF. In nucleotides, the CDR3 is TGTGCCAGCAGTCCCCGGGGAGGGGCTTTAGAGCCCCAGCATTTT.

The chain links TRBV5-5 to TRBJ2-2; a weak D match, TRBD1 (6 bases). The CDR3 loop spans 15 amino acids. CDR1 SGHKS and CDR2 YYEKEE come from the germline V gene (reference sequence). Trimming took off 4 bases at V and 0 bases at J, with 10 bases between the two ends. The CDR3 here is CASSQGTTNTGELFF. In nucleotides, the CDR3 is TGTGCCAGCAGCCAAGGGACAACGAACACCGGGGAGCTGTTTTTT.

The chain employs TRBV4-1 and TRBJ2-5; no reliable D call. The germline V gene has CDR1 MGHRA and CDR2 YSYEKL. Trimming took off 0 bases at V and 11 bases at J, with 13 bases between the two ends. CDR3 size: 13 residues. The CDR3 region is CASSQDLSTPQYF. Written as DNA, the CDR3 is TGCGCCAGCAGCCAAGACCTTTCGACTCCTCAGTACTTC.

The rearrangement joins TRBV7-8 to TRBJ2-2; 11 nucleotides align to TRBD2. Germline assignment: CDR1 SGHVS and CDR2 FQNEAQ. The CDR3 contains 19 residues. J lost 4 bases, V lost 0 bases, and 10 bases had no gene match. Here the CDR3 reads CASSLARVAGGDFTGELFF. The CDR3 nucleotides read TGTGCCAGCAGCTTAGCGCGGGTAGCGGGGGGGGATTTCACCGGGGAGCTGTTTTTT.

V and J are TRBV13 and TRBJ2-3; a possible D gene is TRBD1 (5 bases). The germline CDR1 and CDR2 sequences are PRHDT and FYEKMQ (reference sequence). The germline V and J ends were trimmed by 5 bases and 6 bases, with 15 bases remaining between them. The length of the CDR3 is 14 residues. DNA of the CDR3: TGTGCCAGCAGCCAAAAGGGGTGGGCGGATACGCAGTATTTT. This translates into CASSQKGWADTQYF.

V and J are TRBV7-3 and TRBJ1-1; D is perhaps TRBD1 (6 bases). The CDR3 loop spans 14 amino acids. Germline CDR1 is SGHTA and CDR2 is FQGTGA. V lost 6 bases and J lost 1, with 12 bases in between. The DNA of the CDR3 is TGTGCCAGCAGTCCGGGACACGCGAACACTGAAGCTTTCTTT. Translation: CASSPGHANTEAFF.

This clone was observed a single time. This sequence joins TRBV7-9 and TRBJ1-2; D uncertain. CDR1 and CDR2 (germline): SEHNR, FQNEAQ (reference sequence). The CDR3 contains 15 residues. V was trimmed by 0 bases and J by 0 bases, leaving 8 bases between them. The CDR3 DNA sequence: TGTGCCAGCAGCTTAGCGTCCGGGTCTAACTATGGCTACACCTTC. Amino acid sequence: CASSLASGSNYGYTF.

The count of this clone is one. The V call is TRBV19, the J call TRBJ2-2; D may be TRBD2 (5 bases). This CDR3 contains 14 residues. The germline V gene encodes CDR1 LNHDA and CDR2 SQIVND (reference sequence). Trimming removed 9 bases from V and 0 bases from J, with 11 bases in between. As DNA, the CDR3 is TGTGCCAGCAGAAGCGGCGCGAACACCGGGGAGCTGTTTTTT. Translating gives CASRSGANTGELFF. The entire variable domain, with the rest obtained from reference TRBV19 and TRBJ2-2, is as follows: DGGITQSPKYLFRKEGQNVTLSCEQNLNHDAMYWYRQDPGQGLRLIYYSQIVNDFQKGDIAEGYSVSREKKESFPLTVTSAQKNPTAFYLCASRSGANTGELFFGEGSRLTVL.

V and J are TRBV19 and TRBJ1-1, with 9 bases that match TRBD1. The CDR3 runs 15 residues. The junction had 12 bases not matched to a gene; V was cut back by 6 bases and J by 7 bases. From germline, CDR1 is LNHDA and CDR2 SQIVND (reference sequence). The CDR3 nucleotides are TGTGCCAGTAGATGGGGAGGGACAGGGACCGATGAAGCTTTCTTT. Protein product: CASRWGGTGTDEAFF.

This clone came up once. This chain links TRBV4-1 with TRBJ2-1; D is perhaps TRBD2 (5 bases). CDR3 length: 14 amino acids. The germline V gene encodes CDR1 MGHRA and CDR2 YSYEKL. With 1 base removed from V and 7 bases from J, the gap between germline ends came to 11 bases. DNA for the CDR3: TGCGCCAGCAGCCAAGCGGAGGACGGGAATGAGCAGTTCTTC. Its protein product is CASSQAEDGNEQFF.

This chain links TRBV13 with TRBJ2-2; 8 nucleotides align to TRBD1. The germline V gene encodes CDR1 PRHDT and CDR2 FYEKMQ (reference sequence). The CDR3 length is 15 residues. Trimming cost V 2 bases and J 4 bases; bases outside gene matches: 3. DNA of the CDR3: TGTGCCAGCAGCTTACAGGGGGCGCGCACCGGGGAGCTGTTTTTT. This encodes CASSLQGARTGELFF.

The V gene is TRBV2, the J gene TRBJ1-5, with D possibly being TRBD1 (5 bases). The V end lost 2 bases, the J end lost 4 bases, and 6 bases lay between the germline ends. The CDR3 is 13 amino acids. Germline-derived CDR1 and CDR2 are SNHLY and FYNNEI. The CDR3 reads CASSEQGNQPQHF. CDR3 nucleotide sequence: TGTGCCAGCAGTGAACAGGGAAATCAGCCCCAGCATTTT. The variable domain in full, with the rest retrieved from reference TRBV2 and TRBJ1-5, is EPEVTQTPSHQVTQMGQEVILRCVPISNHLYFYWYRQILGQKVEFLVSFYNNEISEKSEIFDDQFSVERPDGSNFTLKIRSTKLEDSAMYFCASSEQGNQPQHFGDGTRLSIL.

The rearrangement joins TRBV4-2 to TRBJ1-5; unclear D gene. Germline lookup yields CDR1 LGHNA and CDR2 YNFKEQ. V lost 0 bases and J 0 bases, leaving 6 bases between the germline ends. CDR3 size: 15 residues. The CDR3 DNA reads TGTGCCAGCAGCCAAGAGAGGCGTAGCAATCAGCCCCAGCATTTT. It is translated as CASSQERRSNQPQHF.

V and J are TRBV7-2 and TRBJ2-3; weak D call: TRBD2 (6 bases). Between the trimmed V and J ends, which lost 1 base and 2 bases, there was a span of 19 bases. The CDR3 runs 18 residues. Germline V gives CDR1 SGHTA, CDR2 FQGNSA. The CDR3 nucleotides read TGTGCCAGCAGCTTAGTAGGCGGTAGCGGTGCCTTCACAGATACGCAGTATTTT. Translated: CASSLVGGSGAFTDTQYF. Using reference TRBV7-2 and TRBJ2-3 for the parts outside the CDR3, the full variable domain is GAGVSQSPSNKVTEKGKDVELRCDPISGHTALYWYRQSLGQGLEFLIYFQGNSAPDKSGLPSDRFSAERTGGSVSTLTIQRTQQEDSAVYLCASSLVGGSGAFTDTQYFGPGTRLTVL.

This clone was observed a single time. J is TRBJ1-1 and V is TRBV14; 7 bases align to TRBD1. CDR3 length: 12 amino acids. V lost 2 bases to trimming and J lost 10 bases; unmatched junction nucleotides: 4. Per germline, CDR1 SGHDN and CDR2 FVKESK. In nucleotides, the CDR3 is TGTGCCAGCAGCCAAACGACAGGGCGAGCTTTCTTT. Translated, it gives CASSQTTGRAFF.

V is TRBV6-2 or TRBV6-3 and J is TRBJ2-3; TRBD2 matches at 7 bases. This CDR3 has 15 amino acids. Per germline, CDR1 MNHEY and CDR2 SVGEGT. V was pared by 4 bases and J by 6 bases, with 10 bases of the junction left unmatched. This chain's CDR3 is CASSWARDYLDTQYF. The CDR3 bases are TGTGCCAGCAGTTGGGCTCGGGACTATCTGGATACGCAGTATTTT.

This clone was picked up a small number of times. Other DNA variants within this sample encode the same CDR3. The rearrangement links TRBV7-2 to TRBJ2-5; 16 bases align to TRBD2. The germline gives CDR1 SGHTA, CDR2 FQGNSA. This CDR3 spans 16 amino acids. After removal of 5 bases from V and 5 bases from J, the junction contained 5 bases not matched to a gene. CDR3 bases: TGTGCCAGCAGCCCGGGACTAGCGGGGGGGCTGGAGACCCAGTACTTC. Its translation: CASSPGLAGGLETQYF.

The chain employs TRBV7-8 and TRBJ2-1, with a weak D call TRBD1 (5 bases). Between the trimmed V and J ends, which lost 1 base and 5 bases, there was a span of 12 bases. Per germline, CDR1 SGHVS and CDR2 FQNEAQ. The CDR3 totals 15 residues. This CDR3 is CASSLGTYSNNEQFF. In DNA form, the CDR3 reads TGTGCCAGCAGCTTAGGGACATATTCGAACAATGAGCAGTTCTTC.

This CDR3 reads CATSRSPLVPHEQYF. As DNA, the CDR3 is TGTGCCACCAGCAGGAGCCCACTAGTCCCGCACGAGCAGTACTTC. V gene TRBV15 combines with J gene TRBJ2-7; D perhaps matches TRBD2 (5 bases). Trimming left V 3 bases short and J 5 bases short, with 17 bases between. Germline V CDR1 and CDR2: LNHNV, YYDKDF (reference sequence). The CDR3 has 15 residues. Full variable domain (remainder filled in from reference TRBV15 and TRBJ2-7): DAMVIQNPRYQVTQFGKPVTLSCSQTLNHNVMYWYQQKSSQAPKLLFHYYDKDFNNEADTPDNFQSRRPNTSFCFLDIRSPGLGDTAMYLCATSRSPLVPHEQYFGPGTRLTVT.

The chain recombines TRBV6-5 with TRBJ2-1; the match to TRBD1 covers 7 bases. The V segment lost 4 bases and the J segment 4 bases; nucleotides outside the gene matches: 4. In germline, CDR1 is MNHEY, CDR2 SVGAGI. The CDR3 runs 14 residues. CDR3: CASSFGQAYNEQFF. CDR3 bases: TGTGCCAGCAGTTTCGGACAGGCTTACAATGAGCAGTTCTTC.

As for this clone: Other DNA sequences in this sample translate to the same CDR3. The genes are TRBV18 and TRBJ1-5, with D possibly being TRBD1 (5 bases). The CDR3 is 15 residues long. Trimming stripped 2 bases from V and 1 base from J, with 9 bases between. Germline V gene lookup returns CDR1 KGHSH and CDR2 LQKENI. CDR3 nucleotide sequence: TGTGCCAGCTCACCAGGGCAGGGAAGCAATCAGCCCCAGCATTTT. Encoded protein: CASSPGQGSNQPQHF.

This clone was recorded a few times. The chain has TRBV2 and TRBJ1-6; D not resolved. The length of the CDR3 is 14 residues. V was shortened by 2 bases and J by 6 bases, with 8 bases between the two germline ends. Germline values: CDR1 SNHLY, CDR2 FYNNEI. CDR3: CASSERGGNSPLHF. CDR3 DNA sequence: TGTGCCAGCAGTGAAAGAGGCGGTAATTCACCCCTCCACTTT.